The clone carrying this TCR beta chain appeared many times. Its antigen is undetermined. This specimen belongs to a study of T cells in Graves' hyperthyroidism and ophthalmopathy. Study-level points and caveats: Among clonotypes expanded in thyroid above 0.001, most were also found in blood. Through a model of 13 V-J features, ophthalmopathy was separated from stable hyperthyroidism.

Ophthalmopathy patients had moderate-to-severe active disease, CAS ≥3, NOSPECS ≥4, and disease duration under 3 months. Investigators excluded patients with uncontrolled infection, other autoimmune disease, pregnancy or lactation. Using RNA transcripts as the source, TCR beta CDR3 regions were amplified. HTBI primers drove first-round RT-PCR of the TCR CDR3. A single record per CDR3 protein comes from TCRdb applying MiXCR to the multiplex PCR reads. This sample has about 400,000 distinct CDR3 sequences, with more than 12% found just once. The receptor was isolated from a man aged 45-65 years with Graves' ophthalmopathy. Material: blood.

The CDR3 loop reads CASSLSGGGNQPQHF. The DNA of the CDR3 is TGTGCCAGCAGTTTATCAGGGGGCGGCAATCAGCCCCAGCATTTT. The V gene is TRBV12-3 or TRBV12-4, the J gene TRBJ1-5; 8 bases fit TRBD1. The CDR3 spans 15 residues. V shed 2 bases, J shed 2 bases, and the junction held 2 bases outside the gene matches.